Described below is a single T cell receptor (beta chain) sequence and its context. Its antigen remains unknown. This sample is drawn from a study of vaccination effects on CD4 cells after COVID-19. Study-wide points: Marked clonal contraction was seen late after vaccination (in both infection- and vaccine-induced clones).

Assay used: immunoSEQ multiplex PCR; TCRdb lists only in-frame clones, some missing. The sample includes 66,000 or so clones, about 74% seen only once; the top ten take 2% to 2.5%. It was after approximately 11 days of culture that CD4+ T cells were isolated. All study participants received two doses of BNT162b2 or mRNA-1273 vaccine. The CDR3 consists of 18 residues. Germline V CDR1 and CDR2: LGHNT, FRNRAP. The V gene lost 0 bases and the J gene lost 0 bases, with 15 bases spanning the gap. This sequence joins TRBV12-5 and TRBJ1-5; a possible D gene is TRBD1 (6 bases). The specimen was CD4+ T cells from PBMCs cultured without peptide, collected after COVID-19 vaccination. The clonotype comes from a human donor who received a COVID-19 vaccine. The CDR3 sequence is CASGLVGGREYSNQPQHF. CDR3 bases: TGTGCTAGTGGTTTGGTAGGGGGGCGAGAGTATAGCAATCAGCCCCAGCATTTT.